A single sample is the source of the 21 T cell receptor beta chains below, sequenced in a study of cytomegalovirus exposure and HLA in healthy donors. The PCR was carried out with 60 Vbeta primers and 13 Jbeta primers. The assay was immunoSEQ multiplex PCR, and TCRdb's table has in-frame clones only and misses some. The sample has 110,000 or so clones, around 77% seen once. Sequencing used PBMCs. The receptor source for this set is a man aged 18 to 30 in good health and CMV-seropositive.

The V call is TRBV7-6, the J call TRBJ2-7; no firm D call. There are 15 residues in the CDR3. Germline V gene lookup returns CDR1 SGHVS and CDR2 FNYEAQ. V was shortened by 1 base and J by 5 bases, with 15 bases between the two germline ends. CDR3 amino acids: CASSLGFESSHEQYF. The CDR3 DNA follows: TGTGCCAGCAGCTTAGGGTTCGAGTCTTCCCACGAGCAGTACTTC.

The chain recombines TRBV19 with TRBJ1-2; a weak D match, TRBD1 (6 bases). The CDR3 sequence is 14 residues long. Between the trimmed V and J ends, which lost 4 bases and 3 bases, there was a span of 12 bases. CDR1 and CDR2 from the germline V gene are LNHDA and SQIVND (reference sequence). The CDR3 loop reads CASSNAGADYGYTF. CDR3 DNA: TGTGCCAGTAGTAATGCAGGGGCTGACTATGGCTACACCTTC.

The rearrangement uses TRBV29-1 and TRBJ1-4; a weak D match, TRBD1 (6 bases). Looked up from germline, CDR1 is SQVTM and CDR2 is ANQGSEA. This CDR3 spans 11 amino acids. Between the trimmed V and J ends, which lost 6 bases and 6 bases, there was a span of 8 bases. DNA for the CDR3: TGCAGCGTCAACAGGGATGAAAAACTGTTTTTT. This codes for CSVNRDEKLFF.

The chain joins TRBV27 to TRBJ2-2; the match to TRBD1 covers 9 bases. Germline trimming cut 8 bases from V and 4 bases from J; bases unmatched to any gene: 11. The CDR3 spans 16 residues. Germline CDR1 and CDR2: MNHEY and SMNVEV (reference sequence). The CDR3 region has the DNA TGTGCCAGCCGCAAAGACCGGGACAGGGCCACCGGGGAGCTGTTTTTT. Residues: CASRKDRDRATGELFF.

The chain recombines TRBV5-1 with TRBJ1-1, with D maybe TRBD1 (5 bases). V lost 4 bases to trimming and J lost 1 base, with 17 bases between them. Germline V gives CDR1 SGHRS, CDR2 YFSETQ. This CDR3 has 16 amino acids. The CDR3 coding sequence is TGCGCCAGCAGCCCGGGACTCAATCAGGGGAACACTGAAGCTTTCTTT. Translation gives CASSPGLNQGNTEAFF.

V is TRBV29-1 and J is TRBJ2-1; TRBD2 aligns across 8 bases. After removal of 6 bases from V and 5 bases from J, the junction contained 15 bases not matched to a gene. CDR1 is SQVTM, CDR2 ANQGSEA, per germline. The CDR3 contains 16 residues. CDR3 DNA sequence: TGCAGCGTGGGAAGAGGCACTAGCGGAGGAAACAATGAGCAGTTCTTC. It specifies CSVGRGTSGGNNEQFF.

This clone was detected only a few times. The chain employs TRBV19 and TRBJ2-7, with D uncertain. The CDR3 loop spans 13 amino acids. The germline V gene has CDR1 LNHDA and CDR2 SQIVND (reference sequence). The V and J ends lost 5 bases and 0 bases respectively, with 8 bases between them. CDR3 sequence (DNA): TGTGCCAGTAGTTTGGGCTCCTCCTACGAGCAGTACTTC. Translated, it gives CASSLGSSYEQYF.

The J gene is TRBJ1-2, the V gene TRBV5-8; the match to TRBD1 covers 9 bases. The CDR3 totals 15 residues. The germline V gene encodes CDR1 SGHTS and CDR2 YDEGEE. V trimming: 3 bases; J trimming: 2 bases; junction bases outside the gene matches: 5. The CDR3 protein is CASSWDDRGNYGYTF. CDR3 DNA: TGTGCCAGCAGCTGGGACGACAGGGGGAACTATGGCTACACCTTC.

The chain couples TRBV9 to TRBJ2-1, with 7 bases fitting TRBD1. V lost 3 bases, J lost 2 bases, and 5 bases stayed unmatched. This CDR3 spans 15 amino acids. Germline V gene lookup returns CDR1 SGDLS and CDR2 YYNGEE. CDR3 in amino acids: CASSATGWTYNEQFF. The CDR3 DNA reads TGTGCCAGCAGCGCGACAGGGTGGACCTACAATGAGCAGTTCTTC.

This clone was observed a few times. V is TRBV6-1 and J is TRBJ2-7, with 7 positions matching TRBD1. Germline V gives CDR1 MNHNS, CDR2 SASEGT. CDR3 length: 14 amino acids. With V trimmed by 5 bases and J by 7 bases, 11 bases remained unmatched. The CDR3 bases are TGTGCCAGCAGTCTCGTCCACAGGGGACGGGAGCAGTACTTC. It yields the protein CASSLVHRGREQYF.

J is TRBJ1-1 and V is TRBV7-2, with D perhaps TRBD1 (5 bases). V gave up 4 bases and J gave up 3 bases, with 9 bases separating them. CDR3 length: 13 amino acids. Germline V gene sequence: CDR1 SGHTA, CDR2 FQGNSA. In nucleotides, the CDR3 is TGTGCCAGCAGCTCCAGGGATTACACTGAAGCTTTCTTT. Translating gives CASSSRDYTEAFF.

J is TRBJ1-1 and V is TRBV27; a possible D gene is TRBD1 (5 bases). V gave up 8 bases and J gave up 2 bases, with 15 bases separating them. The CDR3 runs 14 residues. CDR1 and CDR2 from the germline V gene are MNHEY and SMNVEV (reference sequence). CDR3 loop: CASVPPGPNTEAFF. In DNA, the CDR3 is TGTGCCAGCGTACCCCCAGGGCCCAACACTGAAGCTTTCTTT.

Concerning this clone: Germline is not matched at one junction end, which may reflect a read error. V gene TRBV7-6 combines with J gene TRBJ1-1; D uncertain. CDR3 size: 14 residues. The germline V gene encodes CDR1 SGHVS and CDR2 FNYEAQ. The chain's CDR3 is CASSPQTRNPEAFF. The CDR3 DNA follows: TGTGCCAGCAGCCCACAGACCCGGAACCCTGAAGCTTTCTTT.

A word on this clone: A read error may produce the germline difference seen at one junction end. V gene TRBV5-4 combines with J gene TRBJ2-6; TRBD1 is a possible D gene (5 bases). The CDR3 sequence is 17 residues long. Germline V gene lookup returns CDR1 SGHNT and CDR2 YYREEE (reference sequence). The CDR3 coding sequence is TGTGCCAGCAGCTTGAGGGTAGGCAGCTCTGGGGCCAACGGCCTGACTTTC. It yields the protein CASSLRVGSSGANGLTF.

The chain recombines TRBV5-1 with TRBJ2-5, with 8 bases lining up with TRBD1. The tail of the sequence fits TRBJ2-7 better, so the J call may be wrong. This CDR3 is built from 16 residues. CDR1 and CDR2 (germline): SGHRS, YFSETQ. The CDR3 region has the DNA TGCGCCAGCAGCTTTGGGTCTGGGACAGGACTCTACGAGCAGTACTTC. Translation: CASSFGSGTGLYEQYF.

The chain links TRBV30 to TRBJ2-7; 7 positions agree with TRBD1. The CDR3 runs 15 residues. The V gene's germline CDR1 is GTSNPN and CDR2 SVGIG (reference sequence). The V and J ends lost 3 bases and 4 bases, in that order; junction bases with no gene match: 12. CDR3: CAWRDRTGVSYEQYF. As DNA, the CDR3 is TGTGCCTGGAGGGACAGAACAGGGGTTTCTTACGAGCAGTACTTC.

CDR3 bases: TGTGCCAGCAGTGAAACCGCGGGAGGGCCATTCAATGAGCAGTTCTTC. Residues: CASSETAGGPFNEQFF. This chain links TRBV6-1 with TRBJ2-1; 9 bases map to TRBD2. With 2 bases clipped from V and 6 bases from J, the junction kept 8 bases outside the gene matches. This CDR3 region has 16 residues. Germline-derived CDR1 and CDR2 are MNHNS and SASEGT.

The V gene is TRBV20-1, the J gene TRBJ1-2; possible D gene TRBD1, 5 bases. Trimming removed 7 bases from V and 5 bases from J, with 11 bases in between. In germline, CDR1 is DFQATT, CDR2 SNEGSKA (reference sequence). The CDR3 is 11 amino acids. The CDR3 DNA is TGCAGTGTTTGGGGGAGGTATGGCTACACCTTC. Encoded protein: CSVWGRYGYTF.

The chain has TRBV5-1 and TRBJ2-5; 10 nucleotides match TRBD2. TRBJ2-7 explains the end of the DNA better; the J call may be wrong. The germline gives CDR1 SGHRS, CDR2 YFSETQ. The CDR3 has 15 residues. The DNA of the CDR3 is TGCGCCAGCAGTGGACTAGCGGAAAACTCCTACGAGCAGTACTTC. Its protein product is CASSGLAENSYEQYF.

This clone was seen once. CDR3 region: CASSRDRGQYSYNEQFF. In DNA, the CDR3 is TGTGCCAGCTCGAGGGACAGGGGGCAATACTCCTACAATGAGCAGTTCTTC. The chain carries TRBV18 and TRBJ2-1; TRBD1 matches at 12 bases. This CDR3 is built from 17 residues. Germline trimming cut 6 bases from V and 0 bases from J; bases unmatched to any gene: 6. Germline values: CDR1 KGHSH, CDR2 LQKENI. The full variable domain, with the rest looked up from reference TRBV18 and TRBJ2-1, is NAGVMQNPRHLVRRRGQEARLRCSPMKGHSHVYWYRQLPEEGLKFMVYLQKENIIDESGMPKERFSAEFPKEGPSILRIQQVVRGDSAAYFCASSRDRGQYSYNEQFFGPGTRLTVL.

The DNA of the CDR3 is TGCGCCAGCAGCTTGGGGGTGGGGGCGACCACTGAAGCTTTCTTT. Protein product: CASSLGVGATTEAFF. The chain uses TRBV5-1 and TRBJ1-1; the D gene is possibly TRBD1 (6 bases). The CDR3 runs to 15 residues. The V gene lost 0 bases and the J gene lost 4 bases, with 13 bases spanning the gap. Germline loops: CDR1 SGHRS, CDR2 YFSETQ. Filled out from reference TRBV5-1 and TRBJ1-1, the complete variable domain reads KAGVTQTPRYLIKTRGQQVTLSCSPISGHRSVSWYQQTPGQGLQFLFEYFSETQRNKGNFPGRFSGRQFSNSRSEMNVSTLELGDSALYLCASSLGVGATTEAFFGQGTRLTVV.